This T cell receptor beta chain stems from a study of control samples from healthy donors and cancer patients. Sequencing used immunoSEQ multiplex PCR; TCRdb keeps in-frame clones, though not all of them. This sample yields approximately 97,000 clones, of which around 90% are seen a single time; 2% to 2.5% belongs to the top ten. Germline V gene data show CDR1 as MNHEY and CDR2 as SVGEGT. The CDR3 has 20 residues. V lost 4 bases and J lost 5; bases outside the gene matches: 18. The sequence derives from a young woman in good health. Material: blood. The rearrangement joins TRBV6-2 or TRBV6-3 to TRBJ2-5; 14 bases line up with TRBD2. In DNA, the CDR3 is TGTGCCAGCAGTTTCTCGCCTCCGGGACTAGCGGGAGACAACCGGGAGACCCAGTACTTC. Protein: CASSFSPPGLAGDNRETQYF.